Listed here is a single T cell receptor beta chain. V dropped 6 bases and J dropped 3 bases, with 15 bases sitting between them. This CDR3 spans 13 amino acids. CDR1 and CDR2 (germline): SQVTM, ANQGSEA. Clones were sequenced by immunoSEQ multiplex PCR, and TCRdb holds only the in-frame ones, with some missing. This sample has 1.5 million to 2.5 million clones; about 95% occur once, and the top ten carry 0.95% to 1.5%. As defined, naive CD8 cells were CD45RO-negative and positively selected for CCR7, with terminally differentiated effector memory CD45RA+ cells excluded. This entry is derived from a study of shared clonotypes between healthy human individuals.

Sequencing input: naive CD8+ T cells sorted from blood. The gene calls are TRBV29-1 and TRBJ2-7; possibly TRBD1 for D (5 bases). This receptor was taken from a man between 18 and 29 years old in good health. The CDR3 here is CSVNEGEHYEQYF. The CDR3 DNA follows: TGCAGCGTGAATGAAGGGGAACACTACGAGCAGTACTTC.